This T cell receptor beta chain was obtained from a study of T-cell reconstitution after alpha-beta-depleted transplantation in children. Preparing the TCRbeta library involved the use of unique molecular identifiers. TCRdb passed the PCR reads through MiXCR, listing each CDR3 protein once. The table shows hundreds of thousands of distinct CDR3 sequences, with around 13% occurring only once. This clonotype has more than one count but fewer than ten. This clonotype originated in a girl aged 2-10 years with congenital amegakaryocytic thrombocytopenia, due to receive a stem cell transplant. This specimen consisted of PBMCs, obtained before TCRalphabeta/CD19-depleted stem cell transplant.

The CDR3 loop reads CASSQLTTSEQYF. CDR3 DNA: TGTGCCAGCAGCCAACTCACCACCTCCGAGCAGTACTTC. The chain has TRBV3-1 and TRBJ2-7; no definite D call. This CDR3 is built from 13 residues. Germline CDR1 is LGHDT and CDR2 is YNNKEL (reference sequence). V lost 2 bases to trimming and J lost 6 bases, with 11 bases between them.